One sample yielded the 2 T cell receptor beta chains listed below, sequenced in a study of T cell changes during pregnancy in multiple sclerosis. TCRdb keeps only in-frame clones here, not all; method: immunoSEQ multiplex PCR. The sample has fewer than 90,000 clones; roughly 93% are singletons. This specimen consisted of peripheral blood, obtained in the third trimester of pregnancy. The receptors come from a female donor with multiple sclerosis, enrolled in a pregnancy study.

The rearrangement joins TRBV27 to TRBJ2-3; 11 nucleotides align to TRBD2. Germline CDR1 and CDR2: MNHEY and SMNVEV (reference sequence). This CDR3 is built from 15 residues. Losses at the gene ends were 5 bases for V and 5 bases for J; bases not matched to a gene: 6. CDR3 nucleotide sequence: TGTGCCAGCAGTGTGGGACTAGCGGTTCAAGATACGCAGTATTTT. Translating gives CASSVGLAVQDTQYF.

The chain joins TRBV27 to TRBJ2-4, with TRBD1 as a possible D gene (6 bases). CDR3 length: 17 amino acids. Germline V gene data show CDR1 as MNHEY and CDR2 as SMNVEV (reference sequence). Trimming cost V 5 bases and J 0 bases, with 17 bases left between them. Here the CDR3 DNA reads TGTGCCAGCAGTCCGATCAGGGGTTCTCTAGCCAAAAACATTCAGTACTTC. Protein sequence: CASSPIRGSLAKNIQYF.